The 18 T cell receptor beta chains given below trace back to one sample, sequenced in a study of control samples from healthy donors and cancer patients. Assay used: immunoSEQ multiplex PCR; TCRdb lists only in-frame clones, some missing. Found here are 45,000 to 60,000 clones, 94% of them singletons; the top ten hold less than 4%. Material: blood. All receptors come from a man aged 25-45 years in good health.

This clone has just one count. This sequence joins TRBV5-1 and TRBJ1-1; 7 bases map to TRBD1. Germline values: CDR1 SGHRS, CDR2 YFSETQ. Unmatched junction bases numbered 9, after V lost 4 bases and J lost 6 bases. This CDR3 is built from 14 residues. Written as DNA, the CDR3 is TGCGCCAGCAGCGTTATGACAGGGAAGGCTGAAGCTTTCTTT. Residues: CASSVMTGKAEAFF.

The V call is TRBV18, the J call TRBJ1-1; a weak D match, TRBD1 (5 bases). Trimming pared 1 base from V and 7 bases from J, leaving 7 bases between. Germline V CDR1 and CDR2: KGHSH, LQKENI. This CDR3 has 12 amino acids. The CDR3 protein is CASSPRGVEAFF. CDR3 coding DNA: TGTGCCAGCTCACCACGAGGGGTTGAAGCTTTCTTT.

To note about this clone: The same CDR3 is also encoded by other DNA sequences in this sample. The CDR3 DNA sequence: TGTGCCAGGGACGAGTGGAGGGGTGGGACTGAAGCTTTCTTT. It specifies CARDEWRGGTEAFF. V is TRBV2 and J is TRBJ1-1; the D gene is possibly TRBD1 (5 bases). This CDR3 has 14 amino acids. Germline CDR1 and CDR2: SNHLY and FYNNEI. Trimming cost V 9 bases and J 5 bases, with 19 bases left between them.

The CDR3 protein is CASSLGGANTGELFF. The CDR3 DNA is TGTGCCAGCAGCTTGGGGGGGGCCAACACCGGGGAGCTGTTTTTT. J is TRBJ2-2 and V is TRBV5-4; TRBD1 or TRBD2 may be the D gene (6 bases each). The germline CDR1 and CDR2 sequences are SGHNT and YYREEE (reference sequence). The length of the CDR3 is 15 residues. V was trimmed by 0 bases and J by 2 bases, leaving 8 bases between them. Drawing the rest from reference TRBV5-4 and TRBJ2-2, the complete variable domain is ETGVTQSPTHLIKTRGQQVTLRCSSQSGHNTVSWYQQALGQGPQFIFQYYREEENGRGNFPPRFSGLQFPNYSSELNVNALELDDSALYLCASSLGGANTGELFFGEGSRLTVL.

The chain recombines TRBV7-2 with TRBJ1-5; the D is unclear. Germline V gene lookup returns CDR1 SGHTA and CDR2 FQGNSA. Trimming removed 3 bases from V and 2 bases from J, with 14 bases in between. The CDR3 has 16 amino acids. For the CDR3, the DNA is TGTGCCAGCAGCTTTTATTCGACTAGTCGCAATCAGCCCCAGCATTTT. This encodes CASSFYSTSRNQPQHF.

The rearrangement links TRBV4-1 to TRBJ2-1; D call uncertain. CDR3 length: 15 residues. Per germline, CDR1 MGHRA and CDR2 YSYEKL. Trimming took off 0 bases at V and 3 bases at J, with 9 bases between the two ends. CDR3 in amino acids: CASSQDWADYNEQFF. CDR3 sequence (DNA): TGCGCCAGCAGCCAAGATTGGGCGGACTACAATGAGCAGTTCTTC.

The chain employs TRBV27 and TRBJ2-1; no reliable D call. The germline gives CDR1 MNHEY, CDR2 SMNVEV (reference sequence). This CDR3 has 13 residues. Trimming shortened V by 8 bases and J by 7 bases, and 15 bases separated the two germline ends. As DNA, the CDR3 is TGTGCCAGCGGTGGGGAAGGTCGGAATGAGCAGTTCTTC. It yields the protein CASGGEGRNEQFF.

The chain combines TRBV9 with TRBJ2-1; 10 nucleotides agree with TRBD1. Trimming took 2 bases from V and 7 from J; bases not matched to a gene: 6. Germline assignment: CDR1 SGDLS and CDR2 YYNGEE. The CDR3 totals 15 residues. In DNA form, the CDR3 reads TGTGCCAGCAGCGTCCGGGACAGGGGTGTGAATGAGCAGTTCTTC. Its translation: CASSVRDRGVNEQFF.

The genes are TRBV4-1 and TRBJ2-7; 7 nucleotides agree with TRBD1. V trimming: 0 bases; J trimming: 3 bases; junction bases outside the gene matches: 8. There are 16 residues in the CDR3. From germline, CDR1 is MGHRA and CDR2 YSYEKL. CDR3 DNA sequence: TGCGCCAGCAGCCAAGAGGCGGACAGGTCGGACTACGAGCAGTACTTC. Encoded protein: CASSQEADRSDYEQYF.

The V gene is TRBV7-2, the J gene TRBJ2-2; D gene unclear. CDR1 and CDR2 from the germline V gene are SGHTA and FQGNSA. V lost 5 bases, J lost 7 bases, and 14 bases lay in between. CDR3 size: 14 residues. This CDR3 reads CASSPPGRSGELFF. CDR3 nucleotide sequence: TGTGCCAGCAGCCCCCCGGGTCGTAGCGGGGAGCTGTTTTTT.

V is TRBV7-2 and J is TRBJ1-1, with D unresolved. Per germline, CDR1 SGHTA and CDR2 FQGNSA. The CDR3 totals 13 residues. The V end lost 4 bases, the J end lost 2 bases, and 8 bases lay between the germline ends. The CDR3 nucleotides read TGTGCCAGCAGCTACTCCACCAACACTGAAGCTTTCTTT. As protein: CASSYSTNTEAFF.

The gene calls are TRBV19 and TRBJ2-3; 10 bases are a match to TRBD2. The CDR3 runs to 15 residues. Trimming cost V 5 bases and J 1 base; bases outside gene matches: 3. The germline CDR1 and CDR2 sequences are LNHDA and SQIVND (reference sequence). DNA for the CDR3: TGTGCCAGTAGTTCAAGCGGGAGGGGCACAGATACGCAGTATTTT. Amino acids: CASSSSGRGTDTQYF.

The chain couples TRBV18 to TRBJ1-2; D is unresolved. The CDR3 contains 13 residues. V was pared by 6 bases and J by 2 bases, with 10 bases between. Germline assignment: CDR1 KGHSH and CDR2 LQKENI. The chain's CDR3 is CASSADGNYGYTF. The CDR3 region has the DNA TGTGCCAGCTCGGCCGACGGGAACTATGGCTACACCTTC.

This clone turned up a few times. The V and J genes are TRBV7-3 and TRBJ2-3, with 9 positions matching TRBD2. The CDR3 loop spans 16 amino acids. Germline values: CDR1 SGHTA, CDR2 FQGTGA. With 5 bases clipped from V and 3 bases from J, the junction kept 9 bases outside the gene matches. DNA of the CDR3: TGTGCCAGCAGCCCGGCTGCGGGGGGGCCTACAGATACGCAGTATTTT. Encoded protein: CASSPAAGGPTDTQYF. The complete variable domain, with remaining parts taken from reference TRBV7-3 and TRBJ2-3, reads GAGVSQTPSNKVTEKGKYVELRCDPISGHTALYWYRQSLGQGPEFLIYFQGTGAADDSGLPNDRFFAVRPEGSVSTLKIQRTERGDSAVYLCASSPAAGGPTDTQYFGPGTRLTVL.

The genes are TRBV7-6 and TRBJ2-7; D ambiguous. The CDR3 extends over 15 amino acids. CDR1 SGHVS and CDR2 FNYEAQ come from the germline V gene. V was cut by 0 bases and J by 2 bases, with 11 bases left in between. The CDR3 DNA follows: TGTGCCAGCAGCTTAGCAGCGCAGTTTACCTACGAGCAGTACTTC. Amino acid sequence: CASSLAAQFTYEQYF.

The sample holds a few counts of this clone. The rearrangement joins TRBV19 to TRBJ1-2, with a weak D call TRBD1 (6 bases). Per germline, CDR1 LNHDA and CDR2 SQIVND (reference sequence). Trimming stripped 3 bases from V and 2 bases from J, with 10 bases between. This CDR3 is built from 14 residues. The CDR3 nucleotides read TGTGCCAGTAGTATCAATCAGGGGAACTATGGCTACACCTTC. As protein: CASSINQGNYGYTF.

V is TRBV6-2 or TRBV6-3 and J is TRBJ2-3; D is undetermined. The V and J ends lost 4 bases and 3 bases respectively, with 11 bases between them. Germline V gives CDR1 MNHEY, CDR2 SVGEGT. This CDR3 spans 14 amino acids. The DNA of the CDR3 is TGTGCCAGCAGTTCCCCCCTTGTAACAGATACGCAGTATTTT. Residues: CASSSPLVTDTQYF.

The chain recombines TRBV3-1 (or the pseudogene TRBV3-2) with TRBJ1-6, with TRBD1 matching over 8 bases. J gave up 7 bases and V 2 bases, and 10 bases lay outside the gene matches. The V gene's germline CDR1 is LGHDT and CDR2 YNNKEL (reference sequence). The CDR3 runs to 17 residues. CDR3 residues: CASSQPPGQVGNSPLHF. In nucleotides, the CDR3 is TGTGCCAGCAGCCAACCTCCGGGACAGGTGGGGAATTCACCCCTCCACTTT.